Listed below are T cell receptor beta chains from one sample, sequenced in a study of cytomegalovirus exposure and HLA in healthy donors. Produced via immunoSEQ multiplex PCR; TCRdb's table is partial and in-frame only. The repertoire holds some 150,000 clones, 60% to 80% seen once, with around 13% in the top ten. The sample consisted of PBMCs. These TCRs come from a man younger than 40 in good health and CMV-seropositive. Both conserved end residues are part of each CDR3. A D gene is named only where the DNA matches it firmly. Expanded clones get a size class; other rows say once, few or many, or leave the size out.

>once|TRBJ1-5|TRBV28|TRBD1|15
TGTGCCAGTGGGGGACAGGGGCGTCCAGGCCAGCCCCAGCATTTT
CASGGQGRPGQPQHF
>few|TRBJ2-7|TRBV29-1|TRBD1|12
TGCAGCGTGTCCGGGACAGGGGGCGAGCAGTACTTC
CSVSGTGGEQYF
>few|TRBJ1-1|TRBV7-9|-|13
TGTGCCAGCAGCCGCGGGGAGGCGTCGGGGGCTTTCTTT
CASSRGEASGAFF
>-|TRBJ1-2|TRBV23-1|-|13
TGCGCCAGCAGTCAACCCGGACATAGCGGCTACACCTTC
CASSQPGHSGYTF
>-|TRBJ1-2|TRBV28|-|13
TGTGCCAGCAGTTTCTCGGGGTTCCATGGCTACACCTTC
CASSFSGFHGYTF
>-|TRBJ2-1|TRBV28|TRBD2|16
TGTGCCAGCAGTCGGACTAGCGGGAGTGGCTACAATGAGCAGTTCTTC
CASSRTSGSGYNEQFF
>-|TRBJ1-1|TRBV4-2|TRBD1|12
TGTGCCAGCAGCCAAACCAGGGGGCAAGCTTTCTTT
CASSQTRGQAFF
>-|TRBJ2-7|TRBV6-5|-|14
TGTGCCAGCAGTTACTCGCCGACAAGATACGAGCAGTACTTC
CASSYSPTRYEQYF
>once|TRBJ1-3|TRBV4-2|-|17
TGTGCCAGCAGCGCAACGTCCAGGGGACTAGCTGGAAACACCATATATTTT
CASSATSRGLAGNTIYF
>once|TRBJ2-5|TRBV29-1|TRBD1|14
TGCAGCGTTCTGCCACAGGGGGCTAGTGAGACCCAGTACTTC
CSVLPQGASETQYF
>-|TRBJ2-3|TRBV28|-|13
TGTGCCAGCAGAACAGCGGCCACAGATACGCAGTATTTT
CASRTAATDTQYF
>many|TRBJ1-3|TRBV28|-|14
TGTGCCAGCAGTACGACAGTCCTGGGAAACACCATATATTTT
CASSTTVLGNTIYF
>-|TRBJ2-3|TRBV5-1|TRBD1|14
TGCGCCAGCAGCTTGGGACAGGGGAGCGGTACGCAGTATTTT
CASSLGQGSGTQYF
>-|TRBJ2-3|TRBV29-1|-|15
TGCAGCGTTGAAGATCAACAGGAGTACACAGATACGCAGTATTTT
CSVEDQQEYTDTQYF
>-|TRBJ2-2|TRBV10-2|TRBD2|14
TGCGCCAGCAGAGCGGGAGGTGAGGCCGGGGAGCTGTTTTTT
CASRAGGEAGELFF
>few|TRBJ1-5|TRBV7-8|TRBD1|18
TGTGCCAGCAGCCTAGGGACAGGGAAATTTTATAGCAATCAGCCCCAGCATTTT
CASSLGTGKFYSNQPQHF
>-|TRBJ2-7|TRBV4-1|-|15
TGCGCCAGCAGTCCCGGGGGAGTTCGGACCTACGAGCAGTACTTC
CASSPGGVRTYEQYF
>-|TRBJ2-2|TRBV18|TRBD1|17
TGTGCCAGCTCACGAAATTCAGGGGGCGCCGACACCGGGGAGCTGTTTTTT
CASSRNSGGADTGELFF
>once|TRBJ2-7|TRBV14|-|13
TGTGCCAGCAGCCTTAGAAGGGGGAGCGAGCAGTACTTC
CASSLRRGSEQYF
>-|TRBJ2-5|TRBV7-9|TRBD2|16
TGTGCCAGCAGCCCCCGAACTAGCGGGATCGGCGAGACCCAGTACTTC
CASSPRTSGIGETQYF
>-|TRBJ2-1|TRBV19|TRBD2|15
TGTGCCAGTAGGATACTAGCGGGAGGGCCAGGTGAGCAGTTCTTC
CASRILAGGPGEQFF
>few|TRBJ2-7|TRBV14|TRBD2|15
TGTGCCAGCAGCCAAGATTGGACTAGGAACCACGAGCAGTACTTC
CASSQDWTRNHEQYF
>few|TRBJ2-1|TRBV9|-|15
TGTGCCAGCAGCGTAGGCCATAGCTCCTACAATGAGCAGTTCTTC
CASSVGHSSYNEQFF
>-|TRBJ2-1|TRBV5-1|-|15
TGCGCCAGCAGCTTGGCTGGCGCGGCCTACAATGAGCAGTTCTTC
CASSLAGAAYNEQFF